This TCR beta chain originates from a study of cytomegalovirus exposure and HLA in healthy donors. Study results and limitations: Most TCR sequences were rare, but some public TCRs occurred in many donors.

A note on this clone: Its matching antigen is unknown.

PCR was performed using 60 Vbeta and 13 Jbeta primers. Clones were sequenced by immunoSEQ multiplex PCR, and TCRdb holds only the in-frame ones, with some missing. The table has tens of thousands of clones, 80% to 90% seen once. The CDR3 length is 13 residues. Germline lookup yields CDR1 MNHGY and CDR2 SVAAGI. Trimming shortened V by 11 bases and J by 3 bases, and 17 bases separated the two germline ends. This clonotype was obtained from a woman between 18 and 30 years old in good health and CMV-seropositive. The chain is built from TRBV6-9 and TRBJ2-7; D might be TRBD2 (5 bases). The sample comprised PBMCs. In DNA form, the CDR3 reads TGTGCCGGGAGCGCGCCACAAAACTACGAGCAGTACTTC. Its protein is CAGSAPQNYEQYF.